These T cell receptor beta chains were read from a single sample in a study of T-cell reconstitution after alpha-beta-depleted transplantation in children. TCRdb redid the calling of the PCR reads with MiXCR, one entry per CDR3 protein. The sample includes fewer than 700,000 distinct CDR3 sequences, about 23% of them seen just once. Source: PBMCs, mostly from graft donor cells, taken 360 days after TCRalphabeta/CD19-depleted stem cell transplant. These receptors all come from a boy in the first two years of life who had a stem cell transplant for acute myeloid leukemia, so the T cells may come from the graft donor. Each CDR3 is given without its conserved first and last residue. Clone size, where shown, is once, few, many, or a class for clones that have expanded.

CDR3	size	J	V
SAPRGTLNTGELF	NA	TRBJ2-2	TRBV20-1
AISPRGRNYGYT	NA	TRBJ1-2	TRBV10-3
ASSPLDRVVSQPQH	NA	TRBJ1-5	TRBV6-1
ASSSGLVQETQY	few	TRBJ2-5	TRBV27
ASTLRLGGVNTEAF	many	TRBJ1-1	TRBV5-5
ASSGGGGHEQF	few	TRBJ2-1	TRBV6-2/TRBV6-3
AISERATPVYEQY	NA	TRBJ2-7	TRBV10-3
SARTLSGARYNEQF	many	TRBJ2-1	TRBV20-1
SARGQSNEKLF	NA	TRBJ1-4	TRBV20-1
ASSSLKISGGPYNEQF	many	TRBJ2-1	TRBV5-1
ASSQEERAYTGELF	NA	TRBJ2-2	TRBV4-3
ASRQGGTDTQY	few	TRBJ2-3	TRBV6-6
ASSLARRTDTQY	few	TRBJ2-3	TRBV7-2
SVKNSRSYEQY	many	TRBJ2-7	TRBV20-1
ASSYTGGGSEAF	many	TRBJ1-1	TRBV6-2/TRBV6-3
ASSSHTSNSPLH	NA	TRBJ1-6	TRBV6-5
ASSQEYVNTGELF	few	TRBJ2-2	TRBV4-3
ASSEGGLETDTQY	few	TRBJ2-3	TRBV9
ASSEPRGRETQY	many	TRBJ2-5	TRBV25-1
ASSSAGVRNEQF	few	TRBJ2-1	TRBV12-3/TRBV12-4
ASQNQETQY	many	TRBJ2-5	TRBV12-3/TRBV12-4
ASAGTPGGEQF	NA	TRBJ2-1	TRBV19
ASTTDAFYEQY	many	TRBJ2-7	TRBV12-3/TRBV12-4
ASSGQGSSNQPQH	many	TRBJ1-5	TRBV2
ASRRLAGDQETQY	few	TRBJ2-5	TRBV12-3/TRBV12-4
ASRRGLTSGGTNTDTQY	NA	TRBJ2-3	TRBV11-1
SAGRTSGGGETQY	NA	TRBJ2-5	TRBV20-1
ASSLEGTGPTDTQY	few	TRBJ2-3	TRBV5-1
ASTWGQLYEQF	many	TRBJ2-1	TRBV12-3/TRBV12-4
ASSEIEFGLGETQY	many	TRBJ2-5	TRBV7-7
ASSQAPGGAGNTIY	NA	TRBJ1-3	TRBV4-3
ASSPTGGFSGNTIY	NA	TRBJ1-3	TRBV28
ASSQVVAWGTDTQY	many	TRBJ2-3	TRBV14
SAPRSGTPYNEQF	few	TRBJ2-1	TRBV20-1
SAWDRGYEAF	few	TRBJ1-1	TRBV20-1
ATGDSSLVGELF	few	TRBJ2-2	TRBV24-1
ATSSQVVAYNQPQH	NA	TRBJ1-5	TRBV15
ASSLGGLGETQY	few	TRBJ2-5	TRBV5-6
ASRSLETQY	few	TRBJ2-5	TRBV9
ASSFPRRGLAIEQY	NA	TRBJ2-7	TRBV7-2
ASTLGGDRGSPLH	few	TRBJ1-6	TRBV6-1
ASSLGGQVIWGYNEQF	NA	TRBJ2-1	TRBV5-1
ASSLPAGGHGELF	NA	TRBJ2-2	TRBV12-3/TRBV12-4
ASGGTPQETQY	many	TRBJ2-5	TRBV7-2
ASSDGAGDTEAF	NA	TRBJ1-1	TRBV6-1
SVGATGANT	NA	TRBJ1-2	TRBV29-1
ASSGWTSQETQY	NA	TRBJ2-5	TRBV12-3/TRBV12-4
ASSYPTGSPNTGELF	many	TRBJ2-2	TRBV28
SADETTDTQY	many	TRBJ2-3	TRBV20-1
ASSPLAGDRTDTQY	NA	TRBJ2-3	TRBV18
ASSLARDRETKNIQY	NA	TRBJ2-4	TRBV7-8
ASSRAGIY	NA	TRBJ1-2	TRBV12-3/TRBV12-4
ASSEGSGFDRY	few	TRBJ2-7	TRBV25-1
ASSPSIREAF	few	TRBJ1-1	TRBV7-9
ASTRAGVSYEQY	NA	TRBJ2-7	TRBV2
ASSFRDPETQY	few	TRBJ2-5	TRBV5-1
ASSYDYGARTEAF	many	TRBJ1-1	TRBV6-5
SAWAHFLRTKDDTEAF	NA	TRBJ1-1	TRBV20-1
AISELGDTQY	many	TRBJ2-3	TRBV10-3